This T cell receptor beta chain came from a study of cytomegalovirus exposure and HLA in healthy donors (dated by TCRdb to between 2016 and 2019). With respect to the entire study: An earlier analysis of approximately 640 of the donors reported approximately 300 Gb of sequence data and 100 million to 130 million unique TCR beta sequences from about 179 million T cells. An early release that covered fewer than 800 HLA-typed donors contained approximately 290 gigabases of sequencing data and tens of millions of unique TCR sequences. Among the roughly 400 genotyped donors, approximately 82% belonged to the genetic ancestry cluster associated with self-reported Caucasian donors. The study was designed to test whether signatures of past pathogen exposure could be identified by cataloging public T cell receptors. Using immunosequencing, the study profiled T cell repertoires from around 680 subjects and related those repertoires to cytomegalovirus serostatus. Besides the first cohort of roughly 660 subjects, a separate validation cohort made up of 120 different subjects was used. The study combined high-throughput TCR immunosequencing, statistical association of individual TCRs with disease status, and machine learning to predict cytomegalovirus infection status. A later analysis re-analyzed previously published TCR beta repertoires from 500 to 700 donors and added high-resolution HLA genotyping to study TCR occurrence patterns. In the later analysis, no new phenotypic data were used to find candidate immune exposures; instead, reliance was placed on TCR beta sequences and their occurrence across donors. In an earlier analysis of about 590 of the donors, high-throughput TCR beta sequencing was used to judge whether each TCR beta V gene segment behaved as functional or pseudogenic. Donor age, sex, ethnicity and CMV serostatus were compiled alongside the repertoire data. In a later genetic analysis, genome-wide SNP genotypes for 398 of the 666 donors were used, and that subset was treated as a discovery cohort. All discovery cohort repertoires had been generated using a single sequencing platform. Both class I and class II loci were covered by HLA typing, at four-digit resolution. The number of typed donors differed by locus: about 620-630 for A, B, C, DRB1 and DQB1; 500 to 550 for DQA1; around 610 for DPA1; and roughly 490 for DPB1. A few DR-DQ haplotypes were treated as single units for association and clustering because of strong linkage in the cohort. Among over 350 genotyped donors of the cohort, an average of about 240,000 unique TCR beta nucleotide sequences were sequenced per donor, approximately 20% of them non-productive.

General conclusions and limits of the study: Most TCR sequences were seen in very few donors, while some public TCRs were found in many individuals. Compared with the roughly 670-donor mean, donors in an Asian-associated ancestry cluster had fewer N-insertions in productive TCRs, according to a later genetic analysis. The presence/absence analyses assumed that sequencing depth was roughly uniform across donors, and that assumption may not be true. Because the 87-base-pair reads could not distinguish some IMGT-functional V segments, including TRBV6-2 and TRBV6-3, those segments were excluded. In a later analysis, HLA-associated TCR beta chains showed more clonal expansion and lower generation probabilities than non-associated chains that were equally common. According to a later analysis, TCR association rates differed among HLA loci, with DRB1 alleles showing the most associated TCRs and HLA-C alleles showing the fewest. The authors suggested that the approach could potentially be extended to other disease states and immunological phenotypes. In a later analysis, several top co-occurrence clusters were reported to appear linked to parvovirus B19, influenza, CMV and Epstein-Barr virus. Immune exposure information for the cohort was limited to CMV serostatus. In vitro tests confirmed that a few of the cytomegalovirus-associated TCR beta chains recognize cytomegalovirus antigens. In a later genetic analysis, a missense DCLRE1C variant was associated with V-gene and J-gene trimming of TCR beta chains, and the association was replicated in an independent cohort. According to a later analysis, most CMV-associated TCR beta chains appeared to be HLA-restricted, and the HLA associations seemed to be driven largely by CMV exposure. In a later analysis, 16,951 TCR beta sequences were associated with specific HLA alleles at a false discovery rate of 0.05. A cluster of highly shared sequence variants was judged likely to represent a technical artifact of the sequencing pipeline. The cohort was sequenced for TCR beta chains only, and without alpha or paired-chain data the features that could be detected were limited. The earlier analysis of approximately 540 of the donors excluded seventeen rarely observed V segments, including chromosome 9 orphons, because counts were too low. In both the original and validation cohorts, the classifier was reported to diagnose cytomegalovirus status with high specificity and sensitivity. In an earlier analysis of roughly 500 of the donors, most TCR beta V segments appeared in productive rearrangements about 87% or about 30% of the time, broadly matching IMGT annotations. The study gave a list of roughly 150 TCR beta chains associated with cytomegalovirus. When HLA alleles, especially DR and DQ, strongly co-occurred, attributing TCR associations to individual alleles was difficult. Because HLA typing was missing for some donors at each locus, association tests included only the typed subset. A further reported finding was that TCR beta sequences accurately predicted the HLA-A and HLA-B alleles for most subjects in the first cohort. Correlated functional status among segregating V segments might be attributable to linkage disequilibrium, but an unknown experimental factor could not be ruled out.

The cohort comprised 710 or so healthy bone marrow donors. All cohort members were sampled while nominally healthy, although unrecorded immune exposures were likely present. The donor was CMV seronegative and belonged to the group of over 300 seronegative cohort members. A peripheral blood sample was provided by each donor, and peripheral blood mononuclear cells were used for TCR beta sequencing. The Qiagen DNeasy Blood Extraction Kit was used to extract genomic DNA from the blood cell samples. Clipping removes 0 bases from V and 4 bases from J, with 8 as the unmatched junction base count. Including cysteine and phenylalanine, the CDR3 has 17 amino acids. Only the CDR3 portion is preserved as DNA: 51 bases, with reading frame beginning at the first base. CDR1 and CDR2, per the germline V gene, are SGHRS and YFSETQ. The protocol used for the library was the immunoSEQ multiplex PCR assay. For the multiplex PCR, a mixture combining 60 forward primers for TCR Vbeta segments and 13 reverse primers for TCR Jbeta segments was used. A multiplex PCR assay on genomic DNA amplified the CDR3 region of rearranged TCR beta genes. On the Illumina HiSeq System, the amplified TCR beta libraries were sequenced as 87-base-pair reads. On the study's bioinformatics: In a later analysis, some 80 million unique TCR beta chains were counted across the approximately 670 repertoires, and about 10 million of these chains were shared by at least two donors. Raw reads were error-corrected and collapsed into unique sequences with a nearest-neighbor algorithm that merged closely related sequences to remove PCR and sequencing errors. Alignment of CDR3 sequences to IMGT reference sequences was used to assign V, D and J gene segments. For a sequence to be retained, a match of at least six nucleotides to both a V gene segment and a J gene segment was required. Rearrangements were classified as productive when the CDR3 lacked stop codons and remained in frame with V and J, and all other rearrangements were classified as non-productive. CDR3 was defined by IMGT convention, running from the second conserved V-encoded cysteine to the conserved J-encoded phenylalanine. Sequences without an unambiguous match to a single V gene segment were excluded from the earlier analysis of about 630 of the donors. In an earlier analysis of approximately 550 of the donors, V segments were called functional above 56.7% productive rearrangements and were called segregating when the between-donor standard deviation exceeded 5%. To diagnose cytomegalovirus status from the catalog of TCR beta chain sequences, a statistical classification framework was built. A later analysis assigned V and J genes by comparing TCR nucleotide sequences with IMGT/GENE-DB human TR gene sequences. Using the TCRdist pipeline, a later analysis assigned CDR3 sequences along with most-parsimonious VDJ recombination scenarios. In a later analysis, each TCR beta chain was defined by its CDR3 amino acid sequence together with its V-gene family, and reads lacking a unique V-gene family were excluded. A later analysis removed roughly 590 highly shared, low-generation-probability nucleotide sequences to deal with suspected cross-contamination and a sequencing artifact. In a later analysis, a clonal expansion index was calculated for each public chain from normalized within-repertoire ranks of inferred template counts. In a later analysis, generation probabilities were computed using a VDJ recombination model fitted to out-of-frame rearrangements, and the results were checked against IGoR. In a later analysis, TCR-TCR, TCR-HLA and TCR-CMV co-occurrence was scored with hypergeometric tests, and a repertoire-size bias correction was applied to TCR pairs. To estimate false discovery rates, a later analysis permuted the HLA or CMV assignments 20 times. In a later analysis, co-occurring TCRs were grouped with DBSCAN, and TCRdist sequence similarity was added when clustering was performed within HLA-allele-positive subsets. For co-occurrence clustering, repertoires with fewer than 30,000 or more than 120,000 public chains were excluded, along with five repertoires with anomalous nucleotide sharing. Here the immuneACCESS table is served through TCRdb, limited to in-frame sequences with V and J called. Missing clones are a known gap in these copies; in checked studies unresolved V genes cover under half, and the rest lacks a known reason. Clone size and the V and J calls come from that table; the DNA yielded D and trimming. The sample table records some 150,000 clones; 70% to 85% of these occur just once. 1.9% of the sample goes to the ten largest clones.

This clone was detected only a few times. Its antigen remains unidentified. It has no much larger one-base neighbor in the sample; base qualities were not kept. The sample taken for sequencing was PBMCs. The V gene is TRBV5-1 and the J gene is TRBJ2-1; 9 junctional bases match TRBD1. This receptor was obtained from a woman aged 40 to 50 in good health and CMV-seronegative. The DNA reads TGCGCCAGCAGCTTGGAACAGGGGGCGTCTTCATACAATGAGCAGTTCTTC. Translated, it reads CASSLEQGASSYNEQFF.